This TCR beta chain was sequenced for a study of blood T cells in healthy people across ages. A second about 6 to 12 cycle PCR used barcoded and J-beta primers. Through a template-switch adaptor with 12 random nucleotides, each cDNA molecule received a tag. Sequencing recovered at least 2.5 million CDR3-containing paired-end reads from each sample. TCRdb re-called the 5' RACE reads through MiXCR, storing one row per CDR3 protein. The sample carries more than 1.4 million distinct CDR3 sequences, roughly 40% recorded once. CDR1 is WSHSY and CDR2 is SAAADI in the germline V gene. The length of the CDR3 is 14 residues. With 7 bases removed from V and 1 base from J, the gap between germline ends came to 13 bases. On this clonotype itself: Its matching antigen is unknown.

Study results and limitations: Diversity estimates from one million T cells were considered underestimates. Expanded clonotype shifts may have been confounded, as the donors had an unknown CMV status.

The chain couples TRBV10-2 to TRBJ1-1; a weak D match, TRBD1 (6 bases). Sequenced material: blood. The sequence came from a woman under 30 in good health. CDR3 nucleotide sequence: TGCGCCAGCACCGAAGGGGGGTGGAACACTGAAGCTTTCTTT. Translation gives CASTEGGWNTEAFF.